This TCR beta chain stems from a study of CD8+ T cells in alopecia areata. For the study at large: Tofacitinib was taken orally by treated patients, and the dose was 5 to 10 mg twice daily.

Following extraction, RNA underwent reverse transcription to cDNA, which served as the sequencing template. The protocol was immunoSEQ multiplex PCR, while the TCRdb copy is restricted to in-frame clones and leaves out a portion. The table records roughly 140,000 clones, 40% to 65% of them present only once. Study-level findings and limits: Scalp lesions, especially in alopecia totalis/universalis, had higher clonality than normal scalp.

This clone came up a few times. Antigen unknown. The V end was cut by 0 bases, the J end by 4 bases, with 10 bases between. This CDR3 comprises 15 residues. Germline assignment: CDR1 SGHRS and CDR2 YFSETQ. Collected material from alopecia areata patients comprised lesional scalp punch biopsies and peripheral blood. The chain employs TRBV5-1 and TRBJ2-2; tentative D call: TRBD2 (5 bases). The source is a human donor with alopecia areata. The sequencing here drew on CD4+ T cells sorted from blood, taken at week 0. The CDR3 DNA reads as TGCGCCAGCAGCTTGGGGACTTTCGTCACCGGGGAGCTGTTTTTT. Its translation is CASSLGTFVTGELFF.